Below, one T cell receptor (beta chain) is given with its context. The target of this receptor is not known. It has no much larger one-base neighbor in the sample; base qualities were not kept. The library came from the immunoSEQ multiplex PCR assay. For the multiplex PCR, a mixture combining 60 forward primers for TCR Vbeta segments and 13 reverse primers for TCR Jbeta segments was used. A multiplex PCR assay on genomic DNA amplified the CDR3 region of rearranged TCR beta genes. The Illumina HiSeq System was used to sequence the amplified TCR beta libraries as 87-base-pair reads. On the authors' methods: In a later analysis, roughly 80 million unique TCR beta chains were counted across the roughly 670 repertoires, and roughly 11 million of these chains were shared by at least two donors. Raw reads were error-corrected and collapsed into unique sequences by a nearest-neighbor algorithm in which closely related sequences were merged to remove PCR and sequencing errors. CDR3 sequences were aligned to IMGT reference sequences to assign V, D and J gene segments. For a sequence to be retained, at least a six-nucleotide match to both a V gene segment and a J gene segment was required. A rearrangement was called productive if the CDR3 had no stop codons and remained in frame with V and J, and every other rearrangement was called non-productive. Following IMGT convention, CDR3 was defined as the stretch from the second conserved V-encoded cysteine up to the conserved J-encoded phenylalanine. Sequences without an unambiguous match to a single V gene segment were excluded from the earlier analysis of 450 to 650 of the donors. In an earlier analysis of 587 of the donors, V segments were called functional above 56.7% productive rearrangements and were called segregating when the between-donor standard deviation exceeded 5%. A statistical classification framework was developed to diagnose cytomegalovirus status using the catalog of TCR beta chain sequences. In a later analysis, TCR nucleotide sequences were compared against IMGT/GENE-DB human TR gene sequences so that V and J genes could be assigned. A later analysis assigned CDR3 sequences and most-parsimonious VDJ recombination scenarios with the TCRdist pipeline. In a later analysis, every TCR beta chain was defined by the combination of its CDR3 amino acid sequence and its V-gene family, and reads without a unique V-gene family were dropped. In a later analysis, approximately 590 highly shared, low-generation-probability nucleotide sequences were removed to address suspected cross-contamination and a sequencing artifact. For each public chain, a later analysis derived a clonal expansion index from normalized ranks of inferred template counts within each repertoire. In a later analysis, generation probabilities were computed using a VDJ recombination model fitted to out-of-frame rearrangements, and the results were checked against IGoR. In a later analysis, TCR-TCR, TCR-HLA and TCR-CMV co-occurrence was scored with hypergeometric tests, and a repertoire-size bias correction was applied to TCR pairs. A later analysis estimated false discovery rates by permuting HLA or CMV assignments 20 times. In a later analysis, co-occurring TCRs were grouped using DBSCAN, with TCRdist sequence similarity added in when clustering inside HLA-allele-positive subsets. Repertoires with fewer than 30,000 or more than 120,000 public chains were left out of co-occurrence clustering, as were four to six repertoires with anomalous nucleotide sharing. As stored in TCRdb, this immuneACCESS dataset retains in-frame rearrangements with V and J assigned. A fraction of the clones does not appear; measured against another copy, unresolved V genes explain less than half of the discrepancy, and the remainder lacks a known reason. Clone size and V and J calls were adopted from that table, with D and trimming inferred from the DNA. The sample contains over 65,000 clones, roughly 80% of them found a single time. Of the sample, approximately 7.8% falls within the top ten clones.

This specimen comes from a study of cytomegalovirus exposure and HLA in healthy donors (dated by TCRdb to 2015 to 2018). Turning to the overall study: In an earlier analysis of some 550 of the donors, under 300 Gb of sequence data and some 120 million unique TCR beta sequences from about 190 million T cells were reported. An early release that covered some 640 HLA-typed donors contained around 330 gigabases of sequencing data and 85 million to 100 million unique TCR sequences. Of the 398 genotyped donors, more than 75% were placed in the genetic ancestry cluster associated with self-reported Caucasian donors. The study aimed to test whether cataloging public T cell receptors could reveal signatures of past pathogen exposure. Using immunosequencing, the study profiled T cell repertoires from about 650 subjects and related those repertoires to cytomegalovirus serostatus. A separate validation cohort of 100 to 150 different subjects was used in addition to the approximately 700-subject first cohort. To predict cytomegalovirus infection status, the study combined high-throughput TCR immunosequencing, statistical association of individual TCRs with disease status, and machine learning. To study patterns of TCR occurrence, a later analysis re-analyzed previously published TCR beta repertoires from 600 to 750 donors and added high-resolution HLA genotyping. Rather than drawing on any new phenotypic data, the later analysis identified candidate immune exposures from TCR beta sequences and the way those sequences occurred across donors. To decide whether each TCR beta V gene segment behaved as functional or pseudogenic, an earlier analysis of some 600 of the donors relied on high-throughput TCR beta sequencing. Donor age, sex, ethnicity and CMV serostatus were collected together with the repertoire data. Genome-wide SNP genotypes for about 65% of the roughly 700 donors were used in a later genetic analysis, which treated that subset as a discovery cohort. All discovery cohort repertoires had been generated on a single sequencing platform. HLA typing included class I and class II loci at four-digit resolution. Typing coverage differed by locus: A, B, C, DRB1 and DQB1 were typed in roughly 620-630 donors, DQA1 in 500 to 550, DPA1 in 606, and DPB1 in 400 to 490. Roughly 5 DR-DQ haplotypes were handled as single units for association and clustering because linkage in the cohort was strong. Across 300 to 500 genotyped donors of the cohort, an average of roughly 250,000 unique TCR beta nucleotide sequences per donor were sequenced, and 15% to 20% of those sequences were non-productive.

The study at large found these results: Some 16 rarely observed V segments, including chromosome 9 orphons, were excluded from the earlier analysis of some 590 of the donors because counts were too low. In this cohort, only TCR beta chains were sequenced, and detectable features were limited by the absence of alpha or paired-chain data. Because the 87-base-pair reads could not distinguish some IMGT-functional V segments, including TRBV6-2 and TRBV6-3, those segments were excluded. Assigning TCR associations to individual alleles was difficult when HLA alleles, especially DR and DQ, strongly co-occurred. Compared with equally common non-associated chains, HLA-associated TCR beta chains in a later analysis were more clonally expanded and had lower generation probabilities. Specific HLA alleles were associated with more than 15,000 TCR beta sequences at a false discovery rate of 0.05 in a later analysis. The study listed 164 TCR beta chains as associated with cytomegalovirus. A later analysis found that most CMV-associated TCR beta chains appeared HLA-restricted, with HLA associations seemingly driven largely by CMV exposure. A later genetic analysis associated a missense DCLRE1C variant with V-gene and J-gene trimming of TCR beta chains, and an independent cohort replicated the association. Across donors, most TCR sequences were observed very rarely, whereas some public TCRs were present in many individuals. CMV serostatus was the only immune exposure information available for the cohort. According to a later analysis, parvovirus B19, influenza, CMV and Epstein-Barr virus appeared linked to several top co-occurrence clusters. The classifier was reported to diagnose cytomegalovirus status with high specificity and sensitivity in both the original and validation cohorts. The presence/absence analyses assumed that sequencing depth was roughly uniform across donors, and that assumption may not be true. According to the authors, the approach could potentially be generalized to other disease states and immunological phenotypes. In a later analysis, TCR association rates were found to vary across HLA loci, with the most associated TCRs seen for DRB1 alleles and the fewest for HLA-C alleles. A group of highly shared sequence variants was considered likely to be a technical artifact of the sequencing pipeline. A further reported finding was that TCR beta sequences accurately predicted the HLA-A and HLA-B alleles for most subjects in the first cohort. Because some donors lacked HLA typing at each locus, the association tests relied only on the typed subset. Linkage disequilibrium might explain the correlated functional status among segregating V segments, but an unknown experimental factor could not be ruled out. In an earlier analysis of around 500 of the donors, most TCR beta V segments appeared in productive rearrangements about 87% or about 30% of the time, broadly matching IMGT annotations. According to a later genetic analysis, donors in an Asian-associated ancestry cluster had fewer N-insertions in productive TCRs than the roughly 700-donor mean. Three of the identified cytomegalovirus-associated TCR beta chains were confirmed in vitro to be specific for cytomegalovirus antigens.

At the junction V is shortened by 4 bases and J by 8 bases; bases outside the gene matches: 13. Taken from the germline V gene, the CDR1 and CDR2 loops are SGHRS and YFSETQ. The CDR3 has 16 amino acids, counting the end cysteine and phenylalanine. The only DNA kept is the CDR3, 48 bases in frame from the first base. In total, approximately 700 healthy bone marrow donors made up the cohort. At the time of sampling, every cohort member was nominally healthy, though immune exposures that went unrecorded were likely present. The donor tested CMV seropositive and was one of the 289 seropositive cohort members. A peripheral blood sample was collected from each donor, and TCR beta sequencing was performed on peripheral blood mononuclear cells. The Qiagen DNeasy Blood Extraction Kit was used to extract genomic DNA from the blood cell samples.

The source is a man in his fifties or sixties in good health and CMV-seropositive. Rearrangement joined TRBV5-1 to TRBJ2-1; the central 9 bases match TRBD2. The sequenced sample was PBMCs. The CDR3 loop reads CASSATLSGGGDEQFF. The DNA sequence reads TGCGCCAGCAGCGCCACCCTTAGCGGGGGTGGGGATGAGCAGTTCTTC. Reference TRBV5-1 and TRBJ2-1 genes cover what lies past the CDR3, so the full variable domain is KAGVTQTPRYLIKTRGQQVTLSCSPISGHRSVSWYQQTPGQGLQFLFEYFSETQRNKGNFPGRFSGRQFSNSRSEMNVSTLELGDSALYLCASSATLSGGGDEQFFGPGTRLTVL.